The source of this TCR beta chain is a study of T cells after yellow fever vaccination. Study-wide background: In the case of low-cell-number fractions, SMART-Seq v4 Ultra Low Input was used for preparation.

V shed 2 bases and J shed 7 bases, with 19 bases lying between them. The CDR3 consists of 15 residues. Germline-derived CDR1 and CDR2 are SGHKS and YYEKEE (reference sequence). One entry per CDR3 protein, called by TCRdb with MiXCR from the 5' RACE reads. This table has 150,000 to 200,000 distinct CDR3 sequences, approximately 6.2% appearing once. Study-level findings and limits: FACS-sorted repertoires might harbor abundant contaminating clonotypes from the bulk population. Primary-vaccination clones mostly resurfaced post-booster (around 95% CD4, approximately 89% CD8). Compared with primary, the secondary response was weaker and peaked at day 5, not 15.

In this sample, this clonotype turned up a few times. The antigen remains undetermined. This receptor was obtained from a man aged 18 to 29 who received the YFV17D yellow fever vaccine. Sample: CD4+ T cells sorted from PBMCs, taken on the day of the first yellow fever vaccination. This chain joins TRBV5-5 and TRBJ2-7, with a possible D match to TRBD1 (5 bases). The CDR3 region has the DNA TGTGCCAGCAGCTTCTCCAGGATTCTCCCAGGGGAGCAGTACGTC. It specifies CASSFSRILPGEQYV.